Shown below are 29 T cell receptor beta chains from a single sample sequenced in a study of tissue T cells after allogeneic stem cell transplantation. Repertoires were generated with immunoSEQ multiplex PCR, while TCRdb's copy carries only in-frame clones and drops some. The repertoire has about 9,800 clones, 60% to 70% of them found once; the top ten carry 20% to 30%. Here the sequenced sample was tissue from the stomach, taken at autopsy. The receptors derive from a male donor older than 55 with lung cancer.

The CDR3 is CASSSTDRPRTDTQYF. CDR3 DNA sequence: TGTGCCAGCAGTTCCACAGACAGGCCACGCACAGATACGCAGTATTTT. The chain recombines TRBV6-6 with TRBJ2-3; D possibly corresponds to TRBD1 (6 bases). The CDR3 is 16 residues long. The V end was cut by 4 bases, the J end by 1 base, with 15 bases between. Germline V gives CDR1 MNHNY, CDR2 SVGAGI (reference sequence).

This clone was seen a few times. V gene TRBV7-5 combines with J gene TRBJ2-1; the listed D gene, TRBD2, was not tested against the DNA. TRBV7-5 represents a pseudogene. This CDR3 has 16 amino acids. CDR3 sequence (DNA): TGTGCCATACCCCCTAAAGGACTAGCGGTTTACAATGAGCAGTTCTTC. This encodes CAIPPKGLAVYNEQFF.

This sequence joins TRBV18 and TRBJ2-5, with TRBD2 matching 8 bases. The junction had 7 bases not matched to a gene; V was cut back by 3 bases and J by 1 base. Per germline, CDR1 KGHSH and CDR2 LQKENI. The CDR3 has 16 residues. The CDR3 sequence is CASSPERAGVQETQYF. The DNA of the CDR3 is TGTGCCAGCTCACCGGAGAGAGCGGGAGTCCAAGAGACCCAGTACTTC.

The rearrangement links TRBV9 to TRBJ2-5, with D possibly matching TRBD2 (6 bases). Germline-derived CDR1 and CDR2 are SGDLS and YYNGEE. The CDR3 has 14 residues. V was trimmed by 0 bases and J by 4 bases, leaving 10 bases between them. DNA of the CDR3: TGTGCCAGCAGCGTAGCCCAGCGGGCAGAGACCCAGTACTTC. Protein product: CASSVAQRAETQYF.

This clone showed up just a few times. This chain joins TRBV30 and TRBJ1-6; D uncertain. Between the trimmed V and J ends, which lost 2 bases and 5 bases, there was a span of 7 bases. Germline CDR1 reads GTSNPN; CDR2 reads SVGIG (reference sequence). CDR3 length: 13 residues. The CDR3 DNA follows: TGTGCCTGGAGTCCTCGGGATAATTCACCCCTCCACTTT. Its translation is CAWSPRDNSPLHF.

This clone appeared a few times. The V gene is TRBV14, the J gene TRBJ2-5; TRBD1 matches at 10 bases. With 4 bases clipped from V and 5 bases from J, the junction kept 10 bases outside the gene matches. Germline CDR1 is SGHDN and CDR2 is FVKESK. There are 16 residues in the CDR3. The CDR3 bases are TGTGCCAGCAGCCGGACCGGGACAGGGGTAAAGGAGACCCAGTACTTC. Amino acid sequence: CASSRTGTGVKETQYF.

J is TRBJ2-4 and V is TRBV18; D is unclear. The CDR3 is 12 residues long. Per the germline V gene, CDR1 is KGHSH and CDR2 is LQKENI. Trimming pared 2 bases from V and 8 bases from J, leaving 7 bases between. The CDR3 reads CASSPGKDIQYF. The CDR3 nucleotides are TGTGCCAGCTCACCAGGGAAAGACATTCAGTACTTC.

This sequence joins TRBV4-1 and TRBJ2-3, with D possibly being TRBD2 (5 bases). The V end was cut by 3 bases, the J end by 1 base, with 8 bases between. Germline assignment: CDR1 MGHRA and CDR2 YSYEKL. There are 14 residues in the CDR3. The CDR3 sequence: CASSQFGGTDTQYF. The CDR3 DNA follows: TGCGCCAGCAGCCAGTTCGGGGGCACAGATACGCAGTATTTT.

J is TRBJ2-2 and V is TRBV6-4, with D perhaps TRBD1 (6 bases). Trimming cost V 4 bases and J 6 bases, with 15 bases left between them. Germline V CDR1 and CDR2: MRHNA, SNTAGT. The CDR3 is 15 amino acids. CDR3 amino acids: CASSAGGADSGELFF. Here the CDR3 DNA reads TGTGCCAGCAGTGCTGGGGGCGCGGATTCCGGGGAGCTGTTTTTT.

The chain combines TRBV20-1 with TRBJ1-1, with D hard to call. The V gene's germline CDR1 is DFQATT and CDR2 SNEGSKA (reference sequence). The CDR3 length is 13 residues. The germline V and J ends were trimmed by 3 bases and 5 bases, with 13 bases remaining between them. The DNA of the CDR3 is TGCAGTGCTAGTGAGGGTCGGAGGACTGAAGCTTTCTTT. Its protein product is CSASEGRRTEAFF.

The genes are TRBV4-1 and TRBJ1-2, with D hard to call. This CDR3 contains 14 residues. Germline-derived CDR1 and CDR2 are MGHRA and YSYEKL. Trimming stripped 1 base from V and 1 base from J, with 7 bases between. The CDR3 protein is CASSQATDNYGYTF. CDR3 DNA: TGCGCCAGCAGCCAAGCCACGGATAACTATGGCTACACCTTC.

The CDR3 sequence: CASSGTSGATGELFF. The CDR3 DNA sequence: TGTGCCAGCAGCGGGACTAGCGGGGCCACCGGGGAGCTGTTTTTT. The chain employs TRBV9 and TRBJ2-2; TRBD2 agrees at 12 bases. Trimming removed 3 bases from V and 4 bases from J; junction bases left unmatched: 1. This CDR3 region has 15 residues. Germline V gene lookup returns CDR1 SGDLS and CDR2 YYNGEE. Supplemented by reference TRBV9 and TRBJ2-2, the full variable domain reads DSGVTQTPKHLITATGQRVTLRCSPRSGDLSVYWYQQSLDQGLQFLIQYYNGEERAKGNILERFSAQQFPDLHSELNLSSLELGDSALYFCASSGTSGATGELFFGEGSRLTVL.

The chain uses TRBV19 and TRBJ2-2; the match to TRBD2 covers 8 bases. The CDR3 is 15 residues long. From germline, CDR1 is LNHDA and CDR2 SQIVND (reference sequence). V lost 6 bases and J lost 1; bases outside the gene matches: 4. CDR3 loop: CASRREAKNTGELFF. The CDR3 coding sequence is TGTGCCAGTAGGCGGGAGGCAAAGAACACCGGGGAGCTGTTTTTT. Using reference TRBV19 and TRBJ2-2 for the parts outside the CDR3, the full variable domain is DGGITQSPKYLFRKEGQNVTLSCEQNLNHDAMYWYRQDPGQGLRLIYYSQIVNDFQKGDIAEGYSVSREKKESFPLTVTSAQKNPTAFYLCASRREAKNTGELFFGEGSRLTVL.

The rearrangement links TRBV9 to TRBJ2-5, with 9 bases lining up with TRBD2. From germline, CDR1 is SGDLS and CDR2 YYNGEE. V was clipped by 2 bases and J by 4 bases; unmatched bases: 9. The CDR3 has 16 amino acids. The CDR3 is CASSVAGGQGGETQYF. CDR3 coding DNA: TGTGCCAGCAGCGTGGCGGGGGGGCAGGGTGGAGAGACCCAGTACTTC.

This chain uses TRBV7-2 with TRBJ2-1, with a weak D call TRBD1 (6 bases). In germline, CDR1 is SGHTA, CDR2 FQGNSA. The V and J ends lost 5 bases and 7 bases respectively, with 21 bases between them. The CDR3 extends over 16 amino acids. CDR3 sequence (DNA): TGTGCCAGCAGCCCTGTTGGGACAAAGTTGGGGAATGAGCAGTTCTTC. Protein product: CASSPVGTKLGNEQFF.

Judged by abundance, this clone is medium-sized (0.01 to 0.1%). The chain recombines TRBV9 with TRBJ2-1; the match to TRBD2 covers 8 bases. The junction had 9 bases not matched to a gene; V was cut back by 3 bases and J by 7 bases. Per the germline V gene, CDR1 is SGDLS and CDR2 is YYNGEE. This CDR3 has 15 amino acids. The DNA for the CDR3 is TGTGCCAGCAGCGACTCGGGACTAGTACGTAATGAGCAGTTCTTC. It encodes CASSDSGLVRNEQFF.

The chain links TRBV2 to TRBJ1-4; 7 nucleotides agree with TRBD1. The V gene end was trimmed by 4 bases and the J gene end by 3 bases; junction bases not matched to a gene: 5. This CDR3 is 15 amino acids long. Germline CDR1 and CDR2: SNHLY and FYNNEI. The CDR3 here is CASSGQGLSNEKLFF. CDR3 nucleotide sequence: TGTGCCAGCAGTGGACAGGGCCTGTCTAATGAAAAACTGTTTTTT.

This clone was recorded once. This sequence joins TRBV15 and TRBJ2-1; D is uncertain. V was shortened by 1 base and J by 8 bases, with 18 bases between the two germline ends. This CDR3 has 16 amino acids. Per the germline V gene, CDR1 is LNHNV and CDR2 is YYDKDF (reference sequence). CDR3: CATSRGRSNYPDEQFF. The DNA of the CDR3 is TGTGCCACCAGCAGAGGCCGCTCTAATTACCCCGATGAGCAGTTCTTC.

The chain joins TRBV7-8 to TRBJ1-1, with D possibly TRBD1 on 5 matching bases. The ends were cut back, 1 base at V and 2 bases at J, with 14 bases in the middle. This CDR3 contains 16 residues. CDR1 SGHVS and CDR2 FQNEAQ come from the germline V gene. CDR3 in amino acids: CASSLGGSAINTEAFF. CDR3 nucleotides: TGTGCCAGCAGCTTAGGGGGGTCAGCCATCAACACTGAAGCTTTCTTT.

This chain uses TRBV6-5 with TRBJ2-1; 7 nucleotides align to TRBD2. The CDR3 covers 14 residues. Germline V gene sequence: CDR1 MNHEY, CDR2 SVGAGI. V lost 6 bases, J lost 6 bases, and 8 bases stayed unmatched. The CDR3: CASRGGSRLNEQFF. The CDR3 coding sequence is TGTGCCAGCAGGGGGGGGAGCCGCCTCAATGAGCAGTTCTTC.

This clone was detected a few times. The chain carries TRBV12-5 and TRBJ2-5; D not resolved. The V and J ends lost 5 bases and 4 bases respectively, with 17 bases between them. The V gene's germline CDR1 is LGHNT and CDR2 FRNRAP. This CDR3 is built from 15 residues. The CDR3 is CASGLDGSKGETQYF. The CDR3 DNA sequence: TGTGCTAGTGGTCTCGATGGGTCAAAAGGAGAGACCCAGTACTTC.

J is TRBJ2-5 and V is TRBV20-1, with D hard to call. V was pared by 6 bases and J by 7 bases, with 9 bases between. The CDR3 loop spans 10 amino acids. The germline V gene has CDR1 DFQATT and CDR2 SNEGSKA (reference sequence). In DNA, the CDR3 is TGCAGTGCCGTCTTTAGGACCCAGTACTTC. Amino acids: CSAVFRTQYF.

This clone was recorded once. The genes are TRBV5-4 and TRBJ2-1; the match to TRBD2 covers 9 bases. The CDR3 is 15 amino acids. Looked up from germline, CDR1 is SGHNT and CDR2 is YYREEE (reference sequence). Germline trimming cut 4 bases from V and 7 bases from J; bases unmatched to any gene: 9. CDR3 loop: CASSPPVAGVNEQFF. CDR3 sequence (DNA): TGTGCCAGCAGCCCCCCAGTAGCGGGGGTTAATGAGCAGTTCTTC. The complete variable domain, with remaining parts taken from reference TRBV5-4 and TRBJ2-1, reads ETGVTQSPTHLIKTRGQQVTLRCSSQSGHNTVSWYQQALGQGPQFIFQYYREEENGRGNFPPRFSGLQFPNYSSELNVNALELDDSALYLCASSPPVAGVNEQFFGPGTRLTVL.

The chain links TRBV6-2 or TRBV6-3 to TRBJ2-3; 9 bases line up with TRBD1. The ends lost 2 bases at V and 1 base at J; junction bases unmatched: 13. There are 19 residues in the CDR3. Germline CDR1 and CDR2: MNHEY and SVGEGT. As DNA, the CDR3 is TGTGCCAGCAGTTACGGACAGGGGACTTTGGATTTGGGCACAGATACGCAGTATTTT. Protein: CASSYGQGTLDLGTDTQYF.

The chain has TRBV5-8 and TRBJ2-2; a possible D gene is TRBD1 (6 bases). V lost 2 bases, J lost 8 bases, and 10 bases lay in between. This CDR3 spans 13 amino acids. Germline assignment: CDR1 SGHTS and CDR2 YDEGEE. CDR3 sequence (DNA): TGTGCCAGCAGCTTATACAGGGCAGGGGAGCTGTTTTTT. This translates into CASSLYRAGELFF.

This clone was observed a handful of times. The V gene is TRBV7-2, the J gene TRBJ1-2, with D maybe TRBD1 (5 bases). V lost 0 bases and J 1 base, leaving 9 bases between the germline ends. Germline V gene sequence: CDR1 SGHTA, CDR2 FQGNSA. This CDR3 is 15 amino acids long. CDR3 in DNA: TGTGCCAGCAGCTTAGCGCGAGGGGATAACTATGGCTACACCTTC. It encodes CASSLARGDNYGYTF.

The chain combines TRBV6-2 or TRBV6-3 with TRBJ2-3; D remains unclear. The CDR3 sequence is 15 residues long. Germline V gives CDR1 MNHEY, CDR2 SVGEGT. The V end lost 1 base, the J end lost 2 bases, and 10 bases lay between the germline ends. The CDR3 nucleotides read TGTGCCAGCAGTTACTTGGCGGAGAACACAGATACGCAGTATTTT. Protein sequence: CASSYLAENTDTQYF.

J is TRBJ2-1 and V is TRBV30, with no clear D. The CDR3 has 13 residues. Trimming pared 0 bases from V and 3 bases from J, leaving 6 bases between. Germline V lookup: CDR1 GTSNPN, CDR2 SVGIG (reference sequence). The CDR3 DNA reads TGTGCCTGGAGTGTCCAGTTCTACAATGAGCAGTTCTTC. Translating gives CAWSVQFYNEQFF.

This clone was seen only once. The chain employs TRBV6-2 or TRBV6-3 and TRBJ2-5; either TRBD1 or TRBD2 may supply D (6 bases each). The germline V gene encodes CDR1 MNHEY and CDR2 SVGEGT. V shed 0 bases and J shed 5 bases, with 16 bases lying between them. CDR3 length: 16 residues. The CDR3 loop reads CASSYSWGALGETQYF. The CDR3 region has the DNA TGTGCCAGCAGTTACTCGTGGGGGGCGCTGGGGGAGACCCAGTACTTC.